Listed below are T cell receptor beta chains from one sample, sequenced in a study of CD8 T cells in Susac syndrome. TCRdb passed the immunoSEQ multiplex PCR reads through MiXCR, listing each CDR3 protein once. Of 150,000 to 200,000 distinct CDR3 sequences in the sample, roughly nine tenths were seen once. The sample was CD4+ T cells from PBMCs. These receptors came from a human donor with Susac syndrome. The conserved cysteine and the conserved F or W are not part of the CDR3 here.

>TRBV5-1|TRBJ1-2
ASSLTTGYSYGYT
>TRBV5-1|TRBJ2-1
ASRGTSGAYNEQF
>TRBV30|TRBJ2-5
AWSALAGGRLETQY
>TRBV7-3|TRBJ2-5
ASSLKGRSQETQY
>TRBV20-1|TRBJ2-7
SATLAGANEQY
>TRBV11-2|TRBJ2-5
ASSGLDPTQY
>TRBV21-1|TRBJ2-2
ASSLWGTSNTGELF
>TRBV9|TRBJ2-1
ASSVGQNEQF
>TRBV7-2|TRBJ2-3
ASSPESTDTQY
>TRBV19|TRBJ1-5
ASTPQQGSQPQH
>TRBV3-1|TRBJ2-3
ASSRRGRVAGITDTQY
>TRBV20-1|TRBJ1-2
SARGDGGYVYGYT
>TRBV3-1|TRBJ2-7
ASSPTSGGTEQY
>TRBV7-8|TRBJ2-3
ASSERGTQY
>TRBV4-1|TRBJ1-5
ASSQDIQSNQPQH
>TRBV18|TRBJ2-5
ASSSRGEETQY
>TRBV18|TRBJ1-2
ASSPRGLGYT
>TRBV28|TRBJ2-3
ASSVFTGRTDTQY
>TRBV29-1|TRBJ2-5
SVVEGQETQY
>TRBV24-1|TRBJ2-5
ATSDSGSATQY
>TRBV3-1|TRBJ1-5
ASSQDQAGQPQH
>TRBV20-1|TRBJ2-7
SASYGTLESYEQY
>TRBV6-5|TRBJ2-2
ASSYRGGSTGELF
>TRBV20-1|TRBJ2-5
SASPIQETQY
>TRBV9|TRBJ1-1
ASSPQGAGAEAF
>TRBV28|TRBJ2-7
ASSRVQGVYEQY
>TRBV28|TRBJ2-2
ASSRHSNTGELF
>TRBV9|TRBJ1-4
ASSGGTATNEKLF
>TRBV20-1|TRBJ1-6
SARAATAYNSPLH
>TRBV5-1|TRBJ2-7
ASSLGQGREEQY
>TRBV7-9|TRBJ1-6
ASSPSEAGPSPLH
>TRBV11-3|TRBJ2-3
ASSPHRLAKTDTQY
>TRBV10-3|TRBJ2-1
AISAEWEQF
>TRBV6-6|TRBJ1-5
ASSDRRRPNQPQH
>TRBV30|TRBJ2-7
AWSLSSYEQY
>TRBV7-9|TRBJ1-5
ASSGGGRGNQPQH
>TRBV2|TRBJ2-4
AVGREKNIQY
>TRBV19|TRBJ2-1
ASSIWLAGGNEQF
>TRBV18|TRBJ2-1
ASSPVRAGYLEQF
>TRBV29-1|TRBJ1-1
SVDSWGQELNTEAF
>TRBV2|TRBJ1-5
ASRFVRVIGNQPQH
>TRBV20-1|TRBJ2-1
SRGSHEQF
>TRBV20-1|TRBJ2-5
SARDPQRGRETQY
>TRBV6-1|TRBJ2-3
ASSTGQSSTDTQY